The entry below gives a single T cell receptor beta chain sequence along with its context. TCRdb keeps only in-frame clones here, not all; method: immunoSEQ multiplex PCR. In the table there are over 70,000 clones, around 77% of which are singletons. These data originate in a study of blood T cell repertoires in COVID-19. Across the study: Specimens from acute and convalescent COVID-19 originated in the United States, Italy and Spain. From T cells, B-cell-depleted T cells, or PBMCs came the material, which was cDNA or gDNA.

Patients of the Seattle cohort, enrolled during active infection, were followed longitudinally. The source material was peripheral blood. This clonotype was obtained from a man aged 70-80 years with COVID-19, enrolled during active disease.

CDR3 in DNA: TGTGCCAGCAGTTACTCGATCCAGAGCGGGAACCACGAGCAGTACTTC. Translating gives CASSYSIQSGNHEQYF. The J gene is TRBJ2-7, the V gene TRBV6-5, with 7 nucleotides matching TRBD2. With 0 bases clipped from V and 5 bases from J, the junction kept 10 bases outside the gene matches. The germline V gene has CDR1 MNHEY and CDR2 SVGAGI. This CDR3 contains 16 residues.